The present T cell receptor beta chain was sequenced within a study of cytomegalovirus exposure and HLA in healthy donors. Turning to the study itself: Some 85 million unique TCRs from HLA-typed donors were held in an early data release.

The CDR3 has 15 residues. The germline V and J ends were trimmed by 0 bases and 1 base, with 6 bases remaining between them. Germline lookup yields CDR1 SEHNR and CDR2 FQNEAQ (reference sequence). Whole-study results and caveats: In a later analysis, HLA-associated beta chains showed higher expansion and lower generation probabilities than comparable chains.

Regarding this clone: Antigen unknown.

60 Vbeta and 13 Jbeta primers were used in PCR. Sequencing was performed with immunoSEQ multiplex PCR; in TCRdb, only in-frame clones are kept and a portion is missing. In the table there are about 50,000 clones, around three quarters of which are singletons. The specimen sequenced was PBMCs. This clonotype was sampled from a man aged 30 to 39 in good health and CMV-seropositive. This chain joins TRBV7-9 and TRBJ2-2; possible D gene TRBD2, 5 bases. CDR3 DNA: TGTGCCAGCAGCTTAGCGAGGGAGAACACCGGGGAGCTGTTTTTT. Translation: CASSLARENTGELFF.